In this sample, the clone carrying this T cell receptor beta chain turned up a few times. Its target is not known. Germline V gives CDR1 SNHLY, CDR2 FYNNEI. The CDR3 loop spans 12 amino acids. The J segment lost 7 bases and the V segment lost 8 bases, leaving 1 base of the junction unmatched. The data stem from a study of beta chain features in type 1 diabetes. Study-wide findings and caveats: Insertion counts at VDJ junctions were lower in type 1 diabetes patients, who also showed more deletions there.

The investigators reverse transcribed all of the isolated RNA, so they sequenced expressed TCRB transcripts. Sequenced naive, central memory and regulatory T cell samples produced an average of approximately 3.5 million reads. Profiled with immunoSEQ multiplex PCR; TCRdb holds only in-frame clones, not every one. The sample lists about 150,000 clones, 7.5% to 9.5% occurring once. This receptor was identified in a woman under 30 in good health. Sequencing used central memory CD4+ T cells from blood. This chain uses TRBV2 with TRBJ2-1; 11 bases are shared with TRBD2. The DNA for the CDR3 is TGTGCCAGCCGGACTAGCGGGAATGAGCAGTTCTTC. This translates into CASRTSGNEQFF.